The rows below give T cell receptor beta chains drawn from one sample of a study of blood T cell repertoires in COVID-19. Sequencing used immunoSEQ multiplex PCR; TCRdb keeps in-frame clones, though not all of them. The table includes tens of thousands of clones, around 80% detected once. Sequenced input: peripheral blood. The source is a woman older than 75 with acute or convalescent COVID-19. The CDR3 runs from the conserved cysteine through the conserved F or W. The D gene is left open where the match is weak. Clone size is given for some rows only: seen once, a few or many times, or a class if the clone is expanded.

d_gene	abundance	v_gene	j_gene	CDR3aa	CDR3nt
.	.	TRBV12-3/TRBV12-4	TRBJ1-2	CASSSRIDYGYTF	TGTGCCAGCAGCTCTCGAATAGACTATGGCTACACCTTC
.	.	TRBV27	TRBJ1-4	CASSLNGGAGEKLFF	TGTGCCAGCAGTTTAAACGGGGGGGCTGGTGAAAAACTGTTTTTT
TRBD1	few	TRBV7-9	TRBJ2-2	CASSLGLQGARTGELFF	TGTGCCAGCAGCTTAGGATTACAGGGGGCGCGAACCGGGGAGCTGTTTTTT
.	.	TRBV12-2	TRBJ2-7	CASRSVLHTGAHYEQYF	TGTGCAAGTCGCTCCGTGCTACATACAGGGGCACACTACGAGCAGTACTTC
.	.	TRBV6-4	TRBJ2-3	CASSDSIRGSDTQYF	TGTGCCAGCAGTGACTCCATCCGGGGGTCGGATACGCAGTATTTT
.	.	TRBV11-2	TRBJ1-1	CASRSRGMGNTEAFF	TGTGCCAGCAGGTCAAGGGGGATGGGGAACACTGAAGCTTTCTTT
TRBD2	.	TRBV5-1	TRBJ2-3	CASSYPKQGGGTDTQYF	TGCGCCAGCAGTTACCCGAAGCAAGGCGGGGGAACAGATACGCAGTATTTT
TRBD1	once	TRBV5-1	TRBJ2-3	CASSLGGTALTDTQYF	TGCGCCAGCAGCTTGGGGGGGACAGCCCTCACAGATACGCAGTATTTT
TRBD2	.	TRBV7-2	TRBJ2-7	CASSLDSGGSYEQYF	TGTGCCAGCAGCTTGGACTCGGGGGGCTCCTACGAGCAGTACTTC
.	.	TRBV19	TRBJ2-5	CASSIGGGQTMRETQYF	TGTGCCAGTAGTATAGGGGGTGGACAGACCATGAGAGAGACCCAGTACTTC
.	once	TRBV20-1	TRBJ1-1	CSAREDTEAFF	TGCAGTGCACGGGAAGACACTGAAGCTTTCTTT
.	once	TRBV6-5	TRBJ1-2	CASRTGGLGYGYTF	TGTGCCAGCAGGACCGGGGGGCTTGGGTATGGCTACACCTTC
.	.	TRBV28	TRBJ2-5	CASSTRLEGEETQYF	TGTGCCAGCAGTACCCGACTAGAAGGAGAAGAGACCCAGTACTTC
TRBD1	.	TRBV6-2/TRBV6-3	TRBJ1-5	CASSYPQGQLSNQPQHF	TGTGCCAGCAGTTACCCCCAGGGACAGCTCAGCAATCAGCCCCAGCATTTT
TRBD1	.	TRBV10-3	TRBJ2-7	CAISHTTGTESSYEQYF	TGTGCCATCAGTCACACTACCGGGACAGAGAGCTCCTACGAGCAGTACTTC
TRBD2	.	TRBV9	TRBJ2-7	CASSLGASGGYEQYF	TGTGCCAGCAGCTTGGGGGCTAGCGGGGGATACGAGCAGTACTTC
.	.	TRBV5-1	TRBJ1-1	CASSSYYRAERSFF	TGCGCCAGCAGCTCATACTACAGGGCAGAGAGGTCTTTCTTT
TRBD1	many	TRBV6-5	TRBJ1-1	CASSSGQGTEAFF	TGTGCCAGCAGTTCTGGACAGGGCACTGAAGCTTTCTTT
TRBD1	.	TRBV5-1	TRBJ2-2	CASSLGQGRGGELFF	TGCGCCAGCAGCTTGGGACAGGGGCGAGGCGGGGAGCTGTTTTTT
.	.	TRBV12-3/TRBV12-4	TRBJ2-4	CASSFGPKNIQYF	TGTGCCAGCAGTTTCGGTCCGAAAAACATTCAGTACTTC
.	.	TRBV5-1	TRBJ1-1	CASSLDGGLMNTEAFF	TGCGCCAGCAGCTTGGACGGGGGGCTGATGAACACTGAAGCTTTCTTT
.	.	TRBV5-4	TRBJ2-2	CASSLQGRDTGELFF	TGTGCCAGCAGCTTGCAGGGGCGGGACACCGGGGAGCTGTTTTTT
TRBD2	.	TRBV11-3	TRBJ2-1	CASSLEPRTSFNEQFF	TGTGCCAGCAGCTTAGAGCCCCGGACTAGCTTTAATGAGCAGTTCTTC
TRBD1	.	TRBV5-5	TRBJ1-4	CASSLAWDRNEKLFF	TGTGCCAGCAGCTTGGCGTGGGACAGAAATGAAAAACTGTTTTTT
.	once	TRBV19	TRBJ2-6	CASRRSGANVLTF	TGTGCCAGTAGGAGGTCTGGGGCCAACGTCCTGACTTTC
TRBD1	.	TRBV24-1	TRBJ1-5	CATSGRDRDRGNQPQHF	TGTGCCACCAGTGGTAGGGACAGGGATCGCGGCAATCAGCCCCAGCATTTT
.	once	TRBV3-1/TRBV3-2	TRBJ2-1	CASSQVPGARANMQFF	TGTGCCAGCAGCCAAGTCCCAGGGGCTCGAGCCAATATGCAGTTCTTC
TRBD1	.	TRBV12-3/TRBV12-4	TRBJ1-2	CASSSGTVYGYTF	TGTGCCAGCAGTTCAGGGACAGTCTATGGCTACACCTTC
TRBD2	.	TRBV19	TRBJ2-1	CASIGQTSGFYNEQFF	TGTGCCAGTATAGGTCAGACTAGCGGATTCTACAATGAGCAGTTCTTC
TRBD2	.	TRBV6-5	TRBJ2-7	CASRAGSYEQYF	TGTGCCAGCAGAGCGGGGTCCTACGAGCAGTACTTC
TRBD1	.	TRBV5-1	TRBJ1-5	CASSETGNNQPQHF	TGCGCCAGCAGCGAGACAGGGAATAATCAGCCCCAGCATTTT
TRBD2	.	TRBV5-1	TRBJ2-2	CASSLSGLALNTGELFF	TGCGCCAGCAGCTTGTCCGGACTAGCGCTAAACACCGGGGAGCTGTTTTTT
.	.	TRBV28	TRBJ2-5	CASSLNTGRQETQYF	TGTGCCAGCAGTCTAAACACAGGGCGGCAAGAGACCCAGTACTTC
.	.	TRBV20-1	TRBJ2-5	CSTRRLETQYF	TGCAGTACTAGGAGGCTTGAGACCCAGTACTTC
TRBD1	.	TRBV2	TRBJ2-1	CANIRGYEQFF	TGTGCCAACATCAGGGGGTATGAGCAGTTCTTC
.	.	TRBV18	TRBJ1-1	CASSPALANTEAFF	TGTGCCAGCTCACCAGCTTTGGCGAACACTGAAGCTTTCTTT
.	.	TRBV2	TRBJ2-7	CASTLEAGSYEQYF	TGTGCCAGCACTCTGGAGGCGGGGTCCTACGAGCAGTACTTC
TRBD2	.	TRBV6-5	TRBJ2-1	CASRSTSGRGNEQFF	TGTGCCAGCAGGTCCACTAGCGGGAGGGGGAATGAGCAGTTCTTC
TRBD1	.	TRBV28	TRBJ1-4	CASSSPGTGIEKLFF	TGTGCCAGCAGTTCTCCCGGGACAGGGATCGAAAAACTGTTTTTT
.	few	TRBV5-1	TRBJ2-7	CASSLARAGEQYF	TGCGCCAGCAGCTTGGCCAGGGCAGGCGAGCAGTACTTC
.	.	TRBV6-5	TRBJ1-6	CASSYGHRTRSPLHF	TGTGCCAGCAGTTACGGGCACAGGACCCGCTCACCCCTCCACTTT
.	.	TRBV3-1/TRBV3-2	TRBJ2-7	CASSQDFPKYEQYF	TGTGCCAGCAGCCAAGATTTCCCAAAATACGAGCAGTACTTC
.	.	TRBV6-6	TRBJ2-7	CASSYAQGNYEQYF	TGTGCCAGCAGTTACGCTCAGGGGAACTACGAGCAGTACTTC
TRBD2	.	TRBV28	TRBJ2-1	CASSLAEVHNEQFF	TGTGCCAGCAGTCTAGCGGAGGTCCACAATGAGCAGTTCTTC
TRBD1	.	TRBV28	TRBJ1-1	CATNPRTGQVSEAFF	TGTGCCACCAATCCAAGGACAGGTCAGGTTTCTGAAGCTTTCTTT
TRBD2	few	TRBV7-9	TRBJ2-2	CASSHLAGEGAGELFF	TGTGCCAGCAGTCATTTAGCGGGAGAAGGTGCCGGGGAGCTGTTTTTT
TRBD2	.	TRBV5-5	TRBJ2-7	CASRDRTSGTYEQYF	TGTGCCAGCAGGGATAGGACTAGCGGAACCTACGAGCAGTACTTC
TRBD1	.	TRBV24-1	TRBJ2-1	CATSVGTGHEQFF	TGTGCCACCAGTGTGGGGACAGGACATGAGCAGTTCTTC
TRBD1	.	TRBV7-9	TRBJ1-4	CASSLQTGTVGEKLFF	TGTGCCAGCAGCTTACAAACCGGGACAGTAGGCGAAAAACTGTTTTTT
.	many	TRBV2	TRBJ1-5	CATKAQDFSNQPQHF	TGTGCCACAAAGGCCCAGGACTTTAGCAATCAGCCCCAGCATTTT
TRBD1	.	TRBV28	TRBJ2-1	CATASPGQVYNEQFF	TGTGCCACGGCATCTCCGGGACAGGTCTACAATGAGCAGTTCTTC
TRBD2	.	TRBV7-2	TRBJ2-7	CASVLSGTSAYEQYF	TGTGCCAGCGTCCTCTCCGGGACTAGCGCTTACGAGCAGTACTTC
.	.	TRBV27	TRBJ1-5	CASTRQGNSNQPQHF	TGTGCCAGCACTCGGCAGGGGAATAGCAATCAGCCCCAGCATTTT
TRBD1	.	TRBV5-1	TRBJ1-2	CASSREQGEDGYTF	TGCGCCAGCAGCCGCGAACAGGGGGAGGATGGCTACACCTTC
TRBD2	.	TRBV18	TRBJ2-7	CASSPYGLAGDEQYF	TGTGCCAGCTCACCATACGGCCTAGCGGGAGACGAGCAGTACTTC
.	.	TRBV2	TRBJ2-2	CASSEYGELFF	TGTGCCAGCAGTGAGTACGGGGAGCTGTTTTTT
TRBD2	.	TRBV3-1/TRBV3-2	TRBJ2-3	CASSLGTSGPTDTQYF	TGTGCCAGCAGCCTCGGGACTAGCGGACCCACAGATACGCAGTATTTT
.	.	TRBV12-3/TRBV12-4	TRBJ2-1	CASSFMRESEQFF	TGTGCCAGCAGTTTTATGAGGGAGTCCGAGCAGTTCTTC
.	.	TRBV5-1	TRBJ2-5	CASRRTDQETQYF	TGCGCCAGCAGGCGGACAGACCAAGAGACCCAGTACTTC
.	.	TRBV3-1/TRBV3-2	TRBJ1-2	CASSLGTNYGYTF	TGTGCCAGCAGCCTCGGGACAAACTATGGCTACACCTTC